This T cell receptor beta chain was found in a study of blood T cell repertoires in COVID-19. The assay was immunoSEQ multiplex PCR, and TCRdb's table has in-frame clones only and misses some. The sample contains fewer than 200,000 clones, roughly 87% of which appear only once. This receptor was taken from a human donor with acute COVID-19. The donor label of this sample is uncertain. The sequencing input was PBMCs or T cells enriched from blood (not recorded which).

DNA of the CDR3: TGTGCCAGCAGCTTGCCTAGTCAAGAGACCCAGTACTTC. Translation gives CASSLPSQETQYF. The chain combines TRBV5-6 with TRBJ2-5; D is unclear. V gave up 1 base and J gave up 2 bases, with 6 bases separating them. Germline lookup yields CDR1 SGHDT and CDR2 YYEEEE. This CDR3 contains 13 residues.